In its sample, the clone carrying this TCR beta chain was seen many times. What it recognizes is unknown. In germline, CDR1 is GTSNPN, CDR2 SVGIG (reference sequence). CDR3 size: 13 residues. V gave up 3 bases and J gave up 6 bases, with 15 bases separating them. The study left out patients who had uncontrolled infection, other autoimmune disease, pregnancy or lactation. RNA transcripts provided the source from which TCR beta CDR3 regions were amplified. First-round RT-PCR targeting the TCR CDR3 was performed with the HTBI primer set. TCRdb analysed the multiplex PCR reads with MiXCR anew, one entry per CDR3 protein. The table has around 440,000 distinct CDR3 sequences, approximately 14% seen once. This entry belongs to a study of T cells in Graves' hyperthyroidism and ophthalmopathy. Study results and limitations: The model's output predicted ophthalmopathy at a median of 6.5 months prior to onset.

Sample: blood. The V gene is TRBV30, the J gene TRBJ2-7; D unclear. The receptor's source is a young woman with Graves' hyperthyroidism. Here the CDR3 reads CAWSAHPLGEQYF. In nucleotides, the CDR3 is TGTGCCTGGAGCGCACACCCCCTAGGCGAGCAGTACTTC.